This record looks at one T cell receptor (beta chain) sequence and its context. The V end lost 0 bases, the J end lost 0 bases, and 3 bases lay between the germline ends. The CDR3 has 14 amino acids. Germline CDR1 and CDR2: GTSNPN and SVGIG (reference sequence). The entry originates in a study of shared clonotypes between healthy human individuals. Clones were read by immunoSEQ multiplex PCR, and TCRdb kept only the in-frame ones, dropping some. The table records about 990,000 clones, about four fifths of them present only once. The chain uses TRBV30 and TRBJ2-6, with D uncertain. The origin of this receptor is a man between 18 and 35 years old in good health. Some clones in this sample may be carry-over from other donors' samples. The sample consisted of memory CD4+ T cells from PBMCs. Subset meaning: CD45RA-negative fraction. Here the CDR3 DNA reads TGTGCCTGGAGTGTAGGCTCTGGGGCCAACGTCCTGACTTTC. As protein: CAWSVGSGANVLTF.